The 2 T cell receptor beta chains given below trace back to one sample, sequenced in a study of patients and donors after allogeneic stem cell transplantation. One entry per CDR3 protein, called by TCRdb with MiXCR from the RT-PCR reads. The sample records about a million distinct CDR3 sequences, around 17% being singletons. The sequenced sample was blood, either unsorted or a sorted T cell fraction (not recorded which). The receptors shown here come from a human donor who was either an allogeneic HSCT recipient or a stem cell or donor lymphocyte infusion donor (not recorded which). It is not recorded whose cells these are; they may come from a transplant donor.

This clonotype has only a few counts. CDR3 bases: TGCGCCAGCAGCCAAAGAGCCGGGACAAACTATGGCTACACCTTC. It encodes CASSQRAGTNYGYTF. The V call is TRBV4-3, the J call TRBJ1-2, with D perhaps TRBD1 (6 bases). Germline V CDR1 and CDR2: LGHNA, YSLEER. The CDR3 extends over 15 amino acids. Between the trimmed V and J ends, which lost 2 bases and 2 bases, there was a span of 12 bases.

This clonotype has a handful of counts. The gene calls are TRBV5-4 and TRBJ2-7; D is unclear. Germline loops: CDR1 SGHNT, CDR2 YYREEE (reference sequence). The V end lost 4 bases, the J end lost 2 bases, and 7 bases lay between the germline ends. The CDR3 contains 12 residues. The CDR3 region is CASSQWTYEQYF. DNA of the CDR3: TGTGCCAGCAGCCAGTGGACCTACGAGCAGTACTTC.